Each of the 17 T cell receptor beta chains below was sequenced from the same sample in a study of blood T cell repertoires in COVID-19. Measured with immunoSEQ multiplex PCR; TCRdb has only the in-frame clones, and not every one. The sample contains a few hundred thousand clones, over 75% of which appear only once. Sequencing input: PBMCs or T cells enriched from blood (not recorded which). These receptors all stem from a man younger than 45 in a cohort exposed to, infected with or recovered from COVID-19 (not recorded which).

The chain recombines TRBV19 with TRBJ1-1; 7 bases are shared with TRBD1. CDR3 length equals 13 residues. The V gene end was trimmed by 8 bases and the J gene end by 2 bases; junction bases not matched to a gene: 5. The germline V gene has CDR1 LNHDA and CDR2 SQIVND (reference sequence). The DNA for the CDR3 is TGTGCCAGTTCCGGGACAGTCAACACTGAAGCTTTCTTT. This translates into CASSGTVNTEAFF.

The chain has TRBV5-6 and TRBJ2-5; possible D gene TRBD1, 6 bases. Per the germline V gene, CDR1 is SGHDT and CDR2 is YYEEEE. V gave up 1 base and J gave up 5 bases, with 12 bases separating them. This CDR3 region has 14 residues. This CDR3 is CASSLKGDLETQYF. The CDR3 nucleotides are TGTGCCAGCAGCTTGAAGGGGGATTTGGAGACCCAGTACTTC.

This sequence joins TRBV7-4 and TRBJ2-1; no firm D call. The ends were cut back, 5 bases at V and 3 bases at J, with 14 bases in the middle. This CDR3 contains 15 residues. Germline lookup yields CDR1 SGHVT and CDR2 SQSDAQ. Here the CDR3 reads CASSPPGSFYNEQFF. In DNA form, the CDR3 reads TGTGCCAGCAGCCCTCCCGGTAGTTTCTACAATGAGCAGTTCTTC. Combining the CDR3 with reference TRBV7-4 and TRBJ2-1 gives the whole variable domain GAGVSQSPRYKVAKRGRDVALRCDSISGHVTLYWYRQTLGQGSEVLTYSQSDAQRDKSGRPSGRFSAERPERSVSTLKIQRTEQGDSAVYLCASSPPGSFYNEQFFGPGTRLTVL.

The chain has TRBV9 and TRBJ2-1, with 13 nucleotides matching TRBD2. V dropped 4 bases and J dropped 7; count of bases not matched to a gene: 5. There are 15 residues in the CDR3. The V gene's germline CDR1 is SGDLS and CDR2 YYNGEE. CDR3 bases: TGTGCCAGCAGCTTAGTGGGACTAGCGGGAAATGAGCAGTTCTTC. Protein: CASSLVGLAGNEQFF.

This clone was counted a few times. The chain uses TRBV9 and TRBJ2-7; TRBD2 aligns across 9 bases. The length of the CDR3 is 16 residues. Germline V gene lookup returns CDR1 SGDLS and CDR2 YYNGEE. Unmatched junction bases numbered 10, after V lost 3 bases and J lost 3 bases. The CDR3 reads CASSAPPGLAFYEQYF. In DNA, the CDR3 is TGTGCCAGCAGCGCCCCGCCGGGACTAGCCTTCTACGAGCAGTACTTC.

V usage is TRBV3-1 (or the pseudogene TRBV3-2) and J usage is TRBJ1-1, with D possibly being TRBD1 (5 bases). Trimming removed 3 bases from V and 1 base from J, with 6 bases in between. CDR1 is LGHDT, CDR2 YNNKEL, per germline (reference sequence). This CDR3 is 13 amino acids long. The CDR3 DNA reads TGTGCCAGCAGCCAGACAGAGAACACTGAAGCTTTCTTT. Its protein product is CASSQTENTEAFF.

This clone has a single count. The rearrangement uses TRBV28 and TRBJ1-2; D uncertain. Germline CDR1 reads MDHEN; CDR2 reads SYDVKM. The V end lost 7 bases, the J end lost 0 bases, and 9 bases lay between the germline ends. The CDR3 extends over 13 amino acids. DNA for the CDR3: TGTGCCAGCAAGTATGGAGCTAACTATGGCTACACCTTC. Translated: CASKYGANYGYTF.

V gene TRBV4-1 combines with J gene TRBJ2-7; 10 bases map to TRBD1. The CDR3 covers 16 residues. The germline gives CDR1 MGHRA, CDR2 YSYEKL. The V gene end was trimmed by 2 bases and the J gene end by 1 base; junction bases not matched to a gene: 5. CDR3 DNA: TGCGCCAGCAGCCAACAACCGGGACAGGGGTCCTACGAGCAGTACTTC. Protein sequence: CASSQQPGQGSYEQYF.

This clone has only a few counts. The sample contains more than one DNA sequence encoding this CDR3. CDR3 residues: CASSQDLASSYNEQFF. CDR3 nucleotides: TGTGCCAGCAGCCAAGATCTGGCCAGCTCCTACAATGAGCAGTTCTTC. This rearrangement joins TRBV3-1 (or the pseudogene TRBV3-2) to TRBJ2-1, with D unresolved. V gave up 0 bases and J gave up 0 bases, with 9 bases separating them. This CDR3 is 16 amino acids long. CDR1 LGHDT and CDR2 YNNKEL come from the germline V gene (reference sequence).

The chain is built from TRBV5-1 and TRBJ1-4; D gene uncertain. This CDR3 has 13 residues. Germline CDR1 is SGHRS and CDR2 is YFSETQ. Trimming removed 1 base at V and 5 bases at J, with 6 bases between. CDR3 DNA sequence: TGCGCCAGCAGCTTGTATCTGAATGAAAAACTGTTTTTT. Protein product: CASSLYLNEKLFF.

The chain employs TRBV5-5 and TRBJ2-6; 8 bases match TRBD1. CDR3 length: 16 residues. The ends lost 0 bases at V and 2 bases at J; junction bases unmatched: 1. CDR1 and CDR2 (germline): SGHKS, YYEKEE (reference sequence). The CDR3 spells CASSLDRGTGANVLTF. The CDR3 bases are TGTGCCAGCAGCTTGGACAGGGGGACTGGGGCCAACGTCCTGACTTTC.

The chain couples TRBV19 to TRBJ2-2; D gene ambiguous. CDR3 length: 14 residues. With 1 base removed from V and 4 bases from J, the gap between germline ends came to 7 bases. Germline loops: CDR1 LNHDA, CDR2 SQIVND (reference sequence). Here the CDR3 reads CASSIVSSTGELFF. The CDR3 DNA reads TGTGCCAGTAGTATAGTTAGCTCCACCGGGGAGCTGTTTTTT.

The V and J genes are TRBV9 and TRBJ1-2; no reliable D call. There are 15 residues in the CDR3. With 0 bases removed from V and 4 bases from J, the gap between germline ends came to 13 bases. Per the germline V gene, CDR1 is SGDLS and CDR2 is YYNGEE. The CDR3 coding sequence is TGTGCCAGCAGCGTAGGTCAGGCTTCGGCCTATGGCTACACCTTC. This translates into CASSVGQASAYGYTF.

J is TRBJ1-2 and V is TRBV6-5, with TRBD1 as a possible D gene (6 bases). Germline values: CDR1 MNHEY, CDR2 SVGAGI. The CDR3 length is 14 residues. V lost 8 bases to trimming and J lost 2 bases, with 15 bases between them. CDR3 region: CASAAGTFNYGYTF. The CDR3 DNA reads as TGTGCCAGCGCCGCCGGGACATTCAACTATGGCTACACCTTC.

The chain is built from TRBV6-2 or TRBV6-3 and TRBJ2-7; 7 positions match TRBD2. CDR1 and CDR2 (germline): MNHEY, SVGEGT. This CDR3 has 16 amino acids. Trimming at V came to 2 bases and at J to 2 bases, leaving 9 bases not matched to a gene. In DNA form, the CDR3 reads TGTGCCAGCAGTTACCCGAGCGGGATCGCGGCCTACGAGCAGTACTTC. It specifies CASSYPSGIAAYEQYF.

This chain joins TRBV7-9 and TRBJ1-2; TRBD1 might be the D (5 bases). The CDR3 has 16 residues. V dropped 4 bases and J dropped 4 bases, with 19 bases sitting between them. Germline V gene sequence: CDR1 SEHNR, CDR2 FQNEAQ (reference sequence). The CDR3 DNA is TGTGCCAGCAGCTCCTTAGACAGTCCTGCCGTCTATGGCTACACCTTC. Residues: CASSSLDSPAVYGYTF.

The rearrangement links TRBV7-9 to TRBJ2-1; TRBD1 is a possible D gene (5 bases). This CDR3 comprises 14 residues. Trimming shortened V by 3 bases and J by 9 bases, and 15 bases separated the two germline ends. Germline V gives CDR1 SEHNR, CDR2 FQNEAQ (reference sequence). This CDR3 reads CASSFMNQGSEQFF. The CDR3 DNA reads TGTGCCAGCAGCTTTATGAACCAGGGTTCTGAGCAGTTCTTC.